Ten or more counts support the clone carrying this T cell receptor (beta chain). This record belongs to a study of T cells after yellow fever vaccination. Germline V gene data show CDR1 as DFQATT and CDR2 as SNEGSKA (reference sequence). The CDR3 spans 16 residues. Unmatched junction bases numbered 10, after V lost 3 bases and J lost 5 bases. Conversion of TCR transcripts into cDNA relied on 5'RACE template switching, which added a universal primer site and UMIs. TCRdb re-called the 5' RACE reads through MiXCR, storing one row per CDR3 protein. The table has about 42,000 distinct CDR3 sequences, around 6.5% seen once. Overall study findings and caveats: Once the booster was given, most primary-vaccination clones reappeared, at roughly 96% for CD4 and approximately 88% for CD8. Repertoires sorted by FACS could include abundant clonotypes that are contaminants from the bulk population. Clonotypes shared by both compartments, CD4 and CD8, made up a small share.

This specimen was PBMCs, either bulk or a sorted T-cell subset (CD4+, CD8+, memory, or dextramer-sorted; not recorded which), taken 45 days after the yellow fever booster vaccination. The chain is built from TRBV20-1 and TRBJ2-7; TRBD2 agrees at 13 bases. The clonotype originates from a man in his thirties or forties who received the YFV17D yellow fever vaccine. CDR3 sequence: CSASWTSGRFGNEQYF. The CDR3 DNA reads TGCAGTGCTAGCTGGACTAGCGGGAGATTTGGAAACGAGCAGTACTTC.